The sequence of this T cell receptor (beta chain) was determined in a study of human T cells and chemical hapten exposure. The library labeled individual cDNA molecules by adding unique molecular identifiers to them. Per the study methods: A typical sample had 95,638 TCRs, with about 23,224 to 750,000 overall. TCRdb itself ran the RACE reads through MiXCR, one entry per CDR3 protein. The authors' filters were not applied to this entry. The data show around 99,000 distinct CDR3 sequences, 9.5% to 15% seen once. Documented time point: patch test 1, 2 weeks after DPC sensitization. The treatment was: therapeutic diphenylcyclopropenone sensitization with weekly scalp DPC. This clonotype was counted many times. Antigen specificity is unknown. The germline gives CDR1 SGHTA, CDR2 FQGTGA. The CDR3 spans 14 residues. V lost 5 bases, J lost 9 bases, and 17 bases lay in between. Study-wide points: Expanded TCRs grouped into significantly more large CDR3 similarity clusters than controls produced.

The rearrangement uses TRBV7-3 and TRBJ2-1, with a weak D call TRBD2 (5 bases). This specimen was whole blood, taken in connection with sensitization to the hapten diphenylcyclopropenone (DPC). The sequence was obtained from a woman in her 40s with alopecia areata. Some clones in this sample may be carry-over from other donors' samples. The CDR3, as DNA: TGTGCCAGCAGCCCTTACCGGCTAGCAACTGAGCAGTTCTTC. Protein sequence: CASSPYRLATEQFF.